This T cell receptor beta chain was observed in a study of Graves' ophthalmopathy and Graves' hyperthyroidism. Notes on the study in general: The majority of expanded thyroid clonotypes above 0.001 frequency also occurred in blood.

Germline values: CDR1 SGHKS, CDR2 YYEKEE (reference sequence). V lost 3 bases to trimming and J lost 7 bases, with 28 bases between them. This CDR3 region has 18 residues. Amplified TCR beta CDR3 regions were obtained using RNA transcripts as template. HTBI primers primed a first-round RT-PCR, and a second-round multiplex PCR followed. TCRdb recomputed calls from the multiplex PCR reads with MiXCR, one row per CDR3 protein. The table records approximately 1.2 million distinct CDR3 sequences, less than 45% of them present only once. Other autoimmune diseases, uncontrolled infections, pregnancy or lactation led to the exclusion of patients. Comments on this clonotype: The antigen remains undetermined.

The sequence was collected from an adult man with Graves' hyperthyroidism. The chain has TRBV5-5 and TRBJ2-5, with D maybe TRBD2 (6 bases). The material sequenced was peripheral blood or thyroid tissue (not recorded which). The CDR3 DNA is TGTGCCAGCAGCTCGGCCAGTAGTCCTCGCGGGATCGAAGGGACCCAGTACTTC. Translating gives CASSSASSPRGIEGTQYF.